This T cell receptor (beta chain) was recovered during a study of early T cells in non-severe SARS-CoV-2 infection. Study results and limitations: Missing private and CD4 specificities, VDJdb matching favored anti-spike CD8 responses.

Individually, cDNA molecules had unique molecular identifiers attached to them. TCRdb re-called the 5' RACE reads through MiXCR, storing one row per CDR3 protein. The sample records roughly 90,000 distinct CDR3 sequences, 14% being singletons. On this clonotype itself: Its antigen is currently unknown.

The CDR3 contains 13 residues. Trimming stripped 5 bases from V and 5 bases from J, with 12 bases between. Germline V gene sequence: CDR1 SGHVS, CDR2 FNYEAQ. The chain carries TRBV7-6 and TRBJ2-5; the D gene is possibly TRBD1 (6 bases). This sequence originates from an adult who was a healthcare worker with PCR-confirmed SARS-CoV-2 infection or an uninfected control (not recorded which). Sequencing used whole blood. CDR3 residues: CASSTGHSETQYF. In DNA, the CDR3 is TGTGCCAGCAGCACGGGACATTCGGAGACCCAGTACTTC.